The 28 T cell receptor beta chains listed next were all sequenced from one sample in a study of blood T cell repertoires in COVID-19 (dated by TCRdb to the early 2020s). The library was generated by the immunoSEQ multiplex PCR assay. What TCRdb holds here is the immuneACCESS table cut down to in-frame rearrangements. Part of the clones is not present; checked against another copy, under half of the missing clones reflect an unresolved V gene, and the others are unexplained. The sample table lists roughly 220,000 clones, 80% to 90% of them with a count of one. Around 2.2% of the sample lies in the top ten. Material: peripheral blood. Receptors originate from a man aged 25 to 40 who had recovered from COVID-19.

This clone was recorded a few times. The chain combines TRBV5-4 with TRBJ1-5, with D perhaps matching TRBD1 (5 bases). Deletions cut 0 bases from V and 9 bases from J, with 13 bases between. CDR1 SGHNT and CDR2 YYREEE come from the germline V gene (reference sequence). This CDR3 comprises 14 residues. This CDR3 reads CASSLDQGNWPQHF. The DNA for the CDR3 is TGTGCCAGCAGCTTGGATCAGGGTAATTGGCCCCAGCATTTT.

This clone was detected only once. The V call is TRBV7-2, the J call TRBJ1-3; TRBD1 is a possible D gene (6 bases). CDR3 size: 15 residues. CDR1 and CDR2 (germline): SGHTA, FQGNSA. V dropped 4 bases and J dropped 4 bases, with 14 bases sitting between them. CDR3 sequence: CASSYPGGAGNTIYF. The CDR3, as DNA: TGTGCCAGCAGCTACCCTGGGGGGGCGGGAAACACCATATATTTT.

CDR3 bases: TGTGCCAGCTCACCACGAGCAGGGGGTGGGAACACTGAAGCTTTCTTT. Translated, it gives CASSPRAGGGNTEAFF. The V and J genes are TRBV18 and TRBJ1-1, with 7 nucleotides matching TRBD1. The CDR3 loop spans 16 amino acids. Trimming cost V 1 base and J 1 base; bases outside gene matches: 6. The germline V gene encodes CDR1 KGHSH and CDR2 LQKENI.

The J gene is TRBJ2-7, the V gene TRBV21-1; TRBD1 is taken as the D call from the table, unchecked against the DNA. TRBV21-1 is marked as a pseudogene. The CDR3 loop spans 16 amino acids. This CDR3 reads CASSRKRQGHLYEQYF. DNA of the CDR3: TGTGCCAGCAGCAGAAAACGACAGGGCCACCTCTACGAGCAGTACTTC.

This clone turned up a few times. J is TRBJ2-5 and V is TRBV7-6; 7 bases are a match to TRBD2. The CDR3 runs to 17 residues. The trim removed 1 base at V and 2 bases at J, leaving 10 bases unmatched. CDR1 is SGHVS and CDR2 is FNYEAQ in the germline V gene. The CDR3 loop is CASSLESPAGPQETQYF. DNA for the CDR3: TGTGCCAGCAGCTTAGAATCCCCAGCGGGGCCACAAGAGACCCAGTACTTC.

The CDR3 is CAISEGTGSGYGYTF. The CDR3 DNA follows: TGTGCCATCAGTGAGGGGACAGGTTCTGGCTATGGCTACACCTTC. The V gene is TRBV10-3, the J gene TRBJ1-2; the match to TRBD1 covers 8 bases. Germline V lookup: CDR1 ENHRY, CDR2 SYGVKD. This CDR3 region has 15 residues. After removal of 2 bases from V and 4 bases from J, the junction contained 6 bases not matched to a gene.

The gene calls are TRBV29-1 and TRBJ1-2; D possibly corresponds to TRBD1 (5 bases). Trimming cost V 4 bases and J 8 bases, with 26 bases left between them. CDR1 is SQVTM and CDR2 is ANQGSEA in the germline V gene. This CDR3 has 16 amino acids. In DNA, the CDR3 is TGCAGCGTTGCGGGTGACGGGGGAGTGTCCGGGGGAGGCTACACCTTC. Encoded protein: CSVAGDGGVSGGGYTF.

This chain joins TRBV5-1 and TRBJ1-5; no reliable D call. This CDR3 has 15 residues. Per germline, CDR1 SGHRS and CDR2 YFSETQ. Trimming took off 2 bases at V and 6 bases at J, with 15 bases between the two ends. The CDR3 coding sequence is TGCGCCAGCAGCTTAAGCGCACGGATCGGTCAGCCCCAGCATTTT. Its translation is CASSLSARIGQPQHF. Variable domain in full (rest from reference TRBV5-1 and TRBJ1-5): KAGVTQTPRYLIKTRGQQVTLSCSPISGHRSVSWYQQTPGQGLQFLFEYFSETQRNKGNFPGRFSGRQFSNSRSEMNVSTLELGDSALYLCASSLSARIGQPQHFGDGTRLSIL.

DNA of the CDR3: TGTGCCAGCAGCTTGGACAGCAGAAACTATGGCTACACCTTC. Its protein is CASSLDSRNYGYTF. The J gene is TRBJ1-2, the V gene TRBV5-4, with D uncertain. Trimming shortened V by 0 bases and J by 2 bases, and 8 bases separated the two germline ends. The CDR3 consists of 14 residues. Germline CDR1 SGHNT, CDR2 YYREEE (reference sequence).

The CDR3 DNA reads as TGTGCCAGCAGTCGTATCCGGGACAATGTCGGGGAGCTGTTTTTT. Protein: CASSRIRDNVGELFF. The V and J genes are TRBV27 and TRBJ2-2, with D perhaps matching TRBD1 (6 bases). This CDR3 is 15 amino acids long. With 5 bases removed from V and 7 bases from J, the gap between germline ends came to 17 bases. Germline assignment: CDR1 MNHEY and CDR2 SMNVEV (reference sequence).

The chain employs TRBV4-2 and TRBJ1-2; tentatively, D is TRBD1 (6 bases). V was pared by 1 base and J by 1 base, with 10 bases between. The CDR3 is made up of 15 amino acids. Germline assignment: CDR1 LGHNA and CDR2 YNFKEQ. The DNA for the CDR3 is TGTGCCAGCAGCCAAGGGACAGTAGGTAACTATGGCTACACCTTC. It codes for CASSQGTVGNYGYTF.

CDR3 DNA sequence: TGTGCCAGCAGTACGGGGAGGGGCACAGATACGCAGTATTTT. This gives the protein CASSTGRGTDTQYF. The chain links TRBV2 to TRBJ2-3; 7 positions match TRBD2. The V gene end was trimmed by 5 bases and the J gene end by 1 base; junction bases not matched to a gene: 3. Looked up from germline, CDR1 is SNHLY and CDR2 is FYNNEI. The CDR3 sequence is 14 residues long.

This rearrangement joins TRBV9 to TRBJ2-3, with 9 bases identical to TRBD2. The CDR3 spans 18 residues. V shed 3 bases and J 1 base; nucleotides not matched to a gene: 12. Germline V gives CDR1 SGDLS, CDR2 YYNGEE. DNA for the CDR3: TGTGCCAGCAGCGCGGGAGCGGGGGGCCGAGTTGGCACAGATACGCAGTATTTT. Protein product: CASSAGAGGRVGTDTQYF.

The genes are TRBV15 and TRBJ2-3, with 11 bases matching TRBD2. CDR1 and CDR2 from the germline V gene are LNHNV and YYDKDF (reference sequence). V shed 8 bases, J shed 5 bases, and the junction held 15 bases outside the gene matches. This CDR3 contains 17 residues. CDR3: CATGDKSTSGGLDTQYF. The DNA for the CDR3 is TGTGCCACCGGGGACAAATCTACTAGCGGGGGACTAGATACGCAGTATTTT.

CDR3 sequence (DNA): TGTGCCAGCAGCTTACAACCGAGCTCTGGAAACACCATATATTTT. Encoded protein: CASSLQPSSGNTIYF. The chain carries TRBV7-2 and TRBJ1-3, with D unclear. The V end lost 2 bases, the J end lost 0 bases, and 8 bases lay between the germline ends. Looked up from germline, CDR1 is SGHTA and CDR2 is FQGNSA. This CDR3 has 15 residues. Variable domain in full (rest from reference TRBV7-2 and TRBJ1-3): GAGVSQSPSNKVTEKGKDVELRCDPISGHTALYWYRQSLGQGLEFLIYFQGNSAPDKSGLPSDRFSAERTGGSVSTLTIQRTQQEDSAVYLCASSLQPSSGNTIYFGEGSWLTVV.

This rearrangement joins TRBV28 to TRBJ1-2; D is undetermined. V was clipped by 6 bases and J by 2 bases, with 7 bases between them. Germline V gene sequence: CDR1 MDHEN, CDR2 SYDVKM. The CDR3 has 12 residues. CDR3 protein: CASSLRNYGYTF. Here the CDR3 DNA reads TGTGCCAGCAGCCTAAGAAACTATGGCTACACCTTC.

J is TRBJ2-1 and V is TRBV3-1 (or the pseudogene TRBV3-2), with TRBD2 matching 7 bases. Germline CDR1 and CDR2: LGHDT and YNNKEL (reference sequence). The CDR3 is 16 residues long. V was pared by 4 bases and J by 1 base, with 7 bases of the junction left unmatched. Written as DNA, the CDR3 is TGTGCCAGCAGCCGCATTCCGGGAGGATCCTACAATGAGCAGTTCTTC. As protein: CASSRIPGGSYNEQFF.

This chain links TRBV19 with TRBJ1-1; D remains ambiguous. This CDR3 has 15 residues. The V end lost 1 base, the J end lost 3 bases, and 12 bases lay between the germline ends. Germline V lookup: CDR1 LNHDA, CDR2 SQIVND (reference sequence). In nucleotides, the CDR3 is TGTGCCAGTAGTATAGTGGGCAGATCTTACACTGAAGCTTTCTTT. Translated, it gives CASSIVGRSYTEAFF.

About this clone itself: One junction end disagrees with the germline gene, perhaps due to a read error. The J gene is TRBJ1-2, the V gene TRBV7-9; 7 bases fit TRBD1. Germline CDR1 is SEHNR and CDR2 is FQNEAQ (reference sequence). This CDR3 comprises 13 residues. CDR3 in amino acids: CASSLGDSFGYTF. CDR3 nucleotides: TGTGCCAGCAGTTTAGGGGACAGTTTTGGCTACACCTTC.

This clone was detected ten times or more. The chain uses TRBV6-4 and TRBJ2-5; 14 nucleotides align to TRBD2. Germline trimming cut 5 bases from V and 2 bases from J; bases unmatched to any gene: 1. The CDR3 has 15 residues. Germline V lookup: CDR1 MRHNA, CDR2 SNTAGT. The CDR3 DNA is TGTGCCAGCAGTCGGACTAGCGGGGGGCAAGAGACCCAGTACTTC. This encodes CASSRTSGGQETQYF.

V usage is TRBV13 and J usage is TRBJ2-7, with TRBD1 matching over 7 bases. The J segment lost 0 bases and the V segment lost 3 bases, leaving 8 bases of the junction unmatched. The CDR3 totals 16 residues. From germline, CDR1 is PRHDT and CDR2 FYEKMQ (reference sequence). CDR3 in amino acids: CASSFNRGLISYEQYF. The DNA of the CDR3 is TGTGCCAGCAGCTTCAACAGGGGCCTAATCTCCTACGAGCAGTACTTC.

The chain is built from TRBV3-1 (or the pseudogene TRBV3-2) and TRBJ2-6; 7 bases line up with TRBD1. The CDR3 loop spans 17 amino acids. V shed 4 bases and J 0 bases; nucleotides not matched to a gene: 6. Germline V gene sequence: CDR1 LGHDT, CDR2 YNNKEL (reference sequence). The CDR3 region is CASSLGQVRSGANVLTF. DNA of the CDR3: TGTGCCAGCAGCCTCGGACAGGTGCGCTCTGGGGCCAACGTCCTGACTTTC.

The V and J genes are TRBV7-2 and TRBJ1-1; 10 positions match TRBD1. The CDR3 has 16 amino acids. Germline loops: CDR1 SGHTA, CDR2 FQGNSA. J gave up 0 bases and V 8 bases, and 9 bases lay outside the gene matches. The CDR3 spells CASEGQGPRLNTEAFF. The CDR3, as DNA: TGTGCCAGCGAGGGACAGGGGCCCCGTTTGAACACTGAAGCTTTCTTT.

The rearrangement joins TRBV6-5 to TRBJ2-3; D is possibly TRBD1 (5 bases). Looked up from germline, CDR1 is MNHEY and CDR2 is SVGAGI. The CDR3 contains 15 residues. Trimming shortened V by 0 bases and J by 6 bases, and 13 bases separated the two germline ends. The CDR3 spells CASSYSGLQDDTQYF. The DNA for the CDR3 is TGTGCCAGCAGTTACTCGGGTCTACAGGACGATACGCAGTATTTT.

This rearrangement joins TRBV19 to TRBJ1-2; a possible D gene is TRBD1 (6 bases). Germline V gene sequence: CDR1 LNHDA, CDR2 SQIVND (reference sequence). Trimming cost V 3 bases and J 2 bases, with 13 bases left between them. The CDR3 runs 15 residues. CDR3 loop: CASSIGQGRNYGYTF. The CDR3 region has the DNA TGTGCCAGTAGTATTGGGCAGGGGAGAAACTATGGCTACACCTTC.

The V and J genes are TRBV27 and TRBJ1-1, with 10 bases fitting TRBD1. With V trimmed by 4 bases and J by 7 bases, 9 bases remained unmatched. There are 15 residues in the CDR3. Germline V CDR1 and CDR2: MNHEY, SMNVEV (reference sequence). The CDR3 region is CASSSRTGGNSEAFF. The CDR3, as DNA: TGTGCCAGCAGTTCCAGGACAGGGGGAAATAGTGAAGCTTTCTTT.

There are many counts of this clone. The rearrangement joins TRBV6-5 to TRBJ1-4; 7 bases are shared with TRBD1. This CDR3 region has 15 residues. With V trimmed by 6 bases and J by 5 bases, 9 bases remained unmatched. CDR1 MNHEY and CDR2 SVGAGI come from the germline V gene. In DNA form, the CDR3 reads TGTGCCAGCAGCCGAACACAGGGGTCAAATGAAAAACTGTTTTTT. Its translation: CASSRTQGSNEKLFF.

This clone was seen once. The chain is built from TRBV30 and TRBJ1-2; the D gene is possibly TRBD1 (6 bases). V was clipped by 2 bases and J by 1 base, with 17 bases between them. Germline values: CDR1 GTSNPN, CDR2 SVGIG (reference sequence). The CDR3 has 16 amino acids. The CDR3 DNA sequence: TGTGCCTGGAGTCTGAAGGGACACAAGCTTAACTATGGCTACACCTTC. It is translated as CAWSLKGHKLNYGYTF.